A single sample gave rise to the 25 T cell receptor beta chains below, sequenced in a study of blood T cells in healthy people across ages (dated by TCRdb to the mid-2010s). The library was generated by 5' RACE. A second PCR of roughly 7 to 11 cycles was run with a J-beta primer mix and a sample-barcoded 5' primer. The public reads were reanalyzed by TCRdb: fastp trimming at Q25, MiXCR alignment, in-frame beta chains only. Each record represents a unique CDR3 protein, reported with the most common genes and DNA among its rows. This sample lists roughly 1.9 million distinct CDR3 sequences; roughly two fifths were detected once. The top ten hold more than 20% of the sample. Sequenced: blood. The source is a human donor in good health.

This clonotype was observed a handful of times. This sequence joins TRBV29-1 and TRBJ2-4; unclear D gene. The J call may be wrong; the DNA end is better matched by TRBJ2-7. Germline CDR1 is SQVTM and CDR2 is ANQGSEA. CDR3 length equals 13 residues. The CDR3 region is CSVEDPDHYEQYF. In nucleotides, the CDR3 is TGCAGCGTTGAAGATCCAGACCACTACGAGCAGTACTTC.

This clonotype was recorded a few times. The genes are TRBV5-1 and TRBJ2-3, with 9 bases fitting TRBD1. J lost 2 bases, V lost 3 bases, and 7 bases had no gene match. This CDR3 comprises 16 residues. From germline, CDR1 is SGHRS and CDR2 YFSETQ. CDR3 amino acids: CASSSLTGGLTDTQYF. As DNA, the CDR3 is TGCGCCAGCAGCTCCCTAACAGGGGGCCTCACAGATACGCAGTATTTT.

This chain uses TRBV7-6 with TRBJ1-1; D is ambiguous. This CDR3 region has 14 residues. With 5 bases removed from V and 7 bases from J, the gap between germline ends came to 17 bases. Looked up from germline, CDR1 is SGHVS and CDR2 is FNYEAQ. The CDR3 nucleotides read TGTGCCAGCAGCCGTTACGCCCGAGACCTTGAAGCTTTCTTT. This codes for CASSRYARDLEAFF. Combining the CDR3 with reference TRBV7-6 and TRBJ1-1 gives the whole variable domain GAGVSQSPRYKVTKRGQDVALRCDPISGHVSLYWYRQALGQGPEFLTYFNYEAQQDKSGLPNDRFSAERPEGSISTLTIQRTEQRDSAMYRCASSRYARDLEAFFGQGTRLTVV.

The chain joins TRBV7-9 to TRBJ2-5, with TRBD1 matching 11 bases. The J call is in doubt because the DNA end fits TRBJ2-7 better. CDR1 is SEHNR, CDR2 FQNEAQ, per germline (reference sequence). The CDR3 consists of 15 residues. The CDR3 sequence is CASSFGTGGSAEQYF. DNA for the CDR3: TGTGCCAGCAGCTTTGGGACAGGGGGGTCGGCCGAGCAGTACTTC.

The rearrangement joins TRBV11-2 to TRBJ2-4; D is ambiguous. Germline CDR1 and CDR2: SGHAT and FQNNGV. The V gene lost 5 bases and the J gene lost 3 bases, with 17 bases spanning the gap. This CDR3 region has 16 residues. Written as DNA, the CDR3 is TGTGCCAGCAGCCCGTCGAGCCTTGGCGGCAAAAACATTCAGTACTTC. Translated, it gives CASSPSSLGGKNIQYF.

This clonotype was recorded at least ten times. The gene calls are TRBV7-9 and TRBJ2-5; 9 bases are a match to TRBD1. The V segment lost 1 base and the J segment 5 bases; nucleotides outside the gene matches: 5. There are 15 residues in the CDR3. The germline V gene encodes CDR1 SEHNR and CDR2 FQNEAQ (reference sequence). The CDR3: CASSLGDRDLETQYF. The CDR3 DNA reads TGTGCCAGCAGCTTAGGGGACAGGGATTTGGAGACCCAGTACTTC.

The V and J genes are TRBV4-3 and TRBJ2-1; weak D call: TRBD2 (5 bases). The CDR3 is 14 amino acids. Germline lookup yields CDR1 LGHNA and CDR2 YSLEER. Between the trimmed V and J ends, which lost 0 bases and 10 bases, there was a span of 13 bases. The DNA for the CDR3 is TGCGCCAGCAGCCAAGAAAGGAGCGGTCAGGAGCAGTTCTTC. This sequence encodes CASSQERSGQEQFF.

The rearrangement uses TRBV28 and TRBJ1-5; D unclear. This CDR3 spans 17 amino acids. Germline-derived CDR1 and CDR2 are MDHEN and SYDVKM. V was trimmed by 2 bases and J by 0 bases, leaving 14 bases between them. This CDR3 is CASSLLGIVYSNQPQHF. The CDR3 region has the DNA TGTGCCAGCAGTTTACTGGGAATCGTGTATAGCAATCAGCCCCAGCATTTT.

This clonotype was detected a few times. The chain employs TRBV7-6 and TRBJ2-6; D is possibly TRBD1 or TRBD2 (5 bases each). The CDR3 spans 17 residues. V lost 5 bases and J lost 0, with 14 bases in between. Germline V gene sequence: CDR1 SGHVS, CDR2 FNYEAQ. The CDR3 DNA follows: TGTGCCAGCAGCCCGATGGGGGTCATCTCTGGGGCCAACGTCCTGACTTTC. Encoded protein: CASSPMGVISGANVLTF. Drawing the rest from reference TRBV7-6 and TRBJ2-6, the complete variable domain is GAGVSQSPRYKVTKRGQDVALRCDPISGHVSLYWYRQALGQGPEFLTYFNYEAQQDKSGLPNDRFSAERPEGSISTLTIQRTEQRDSAMYRCASSPMGVISGANVLTFGAGSRLTVL.

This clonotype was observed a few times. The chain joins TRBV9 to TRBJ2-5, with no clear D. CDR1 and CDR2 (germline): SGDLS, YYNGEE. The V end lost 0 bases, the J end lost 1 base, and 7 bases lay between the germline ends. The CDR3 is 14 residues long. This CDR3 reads CASSVAAGQETQYF. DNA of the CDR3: TGTGCCAGCAGCGTAGCGGCAGGCCAAGAGACCCAGTACTTC.

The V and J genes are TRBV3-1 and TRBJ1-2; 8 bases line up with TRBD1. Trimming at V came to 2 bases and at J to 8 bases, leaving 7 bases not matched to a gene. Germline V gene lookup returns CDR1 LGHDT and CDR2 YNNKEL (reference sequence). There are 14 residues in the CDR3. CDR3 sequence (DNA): TGTGCCAGCAGCCAACCGCAGGGGGCGCGAGGCTACACCTTC. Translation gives CASSQPQGARGYTF.

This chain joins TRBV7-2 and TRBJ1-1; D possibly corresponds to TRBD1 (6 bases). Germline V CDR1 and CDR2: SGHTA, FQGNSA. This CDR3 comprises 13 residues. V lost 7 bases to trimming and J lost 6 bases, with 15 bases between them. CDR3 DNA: TGTGCCAGCATCTCGGACAGCGGCGCTGAAGCTTTCTTT. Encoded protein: CASISDSGAEAFF.

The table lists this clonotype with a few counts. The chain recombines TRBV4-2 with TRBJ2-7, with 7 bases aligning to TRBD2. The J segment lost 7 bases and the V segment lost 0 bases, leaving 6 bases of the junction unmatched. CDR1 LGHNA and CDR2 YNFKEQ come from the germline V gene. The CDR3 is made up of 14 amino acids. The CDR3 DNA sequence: TGTGCCAGCAGCCAAGATTGGGGGGGTGGAGAGCAGTACTTC. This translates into CASSQDWGGGEQYF.

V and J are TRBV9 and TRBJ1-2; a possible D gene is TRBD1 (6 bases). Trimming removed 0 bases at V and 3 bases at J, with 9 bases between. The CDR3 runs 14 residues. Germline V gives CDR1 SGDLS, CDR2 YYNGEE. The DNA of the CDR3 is TGTGCCAGCAGCGTAGCAAACAGGGACTATGGCTACACCTTC. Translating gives CASSVANRDYGYTF.

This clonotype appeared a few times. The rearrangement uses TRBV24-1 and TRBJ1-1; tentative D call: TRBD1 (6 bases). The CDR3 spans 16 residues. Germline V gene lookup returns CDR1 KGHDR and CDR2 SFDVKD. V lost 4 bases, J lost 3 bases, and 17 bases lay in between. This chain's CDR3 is CATSDRPTGWYTEAFF. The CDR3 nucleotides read TGTGCCACCAGTGACCGCCCGACAGGATGGTACACTGAAGCTTTCTTT.

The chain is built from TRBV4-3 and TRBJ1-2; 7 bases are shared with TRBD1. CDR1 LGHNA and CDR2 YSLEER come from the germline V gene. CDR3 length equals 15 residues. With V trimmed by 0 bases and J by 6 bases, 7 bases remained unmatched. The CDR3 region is CASSQDNGQVDGYTF. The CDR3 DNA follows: TGCGCCAGCAGCCAAGATAATGGACAGGTTGATGGCTACACCTTC.

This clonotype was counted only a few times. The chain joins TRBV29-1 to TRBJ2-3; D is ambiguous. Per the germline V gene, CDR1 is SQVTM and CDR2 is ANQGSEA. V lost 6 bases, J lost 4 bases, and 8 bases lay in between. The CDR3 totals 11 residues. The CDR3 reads CSVANADTQYF. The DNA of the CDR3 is TGCAGCGTGGCCAATGCAGATACGCAGTATTTT.

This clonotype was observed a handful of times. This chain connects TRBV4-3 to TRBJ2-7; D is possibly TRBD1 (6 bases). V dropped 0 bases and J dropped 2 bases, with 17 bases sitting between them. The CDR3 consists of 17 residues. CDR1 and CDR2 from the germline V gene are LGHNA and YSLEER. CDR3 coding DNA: TGCGCCAGCAGCCAAGAAGTTAGGGGGACGGTGACCTACGAGCAGTACTTC. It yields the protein CASSQEVRGTVTYEQYF.

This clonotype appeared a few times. The CDR3 protein is CASSRRLGETQYF. As DNA, the CDR3 is TGCGCCAGCAGCCGGAGGTTGGGGGAGACCCAGTACTTC. The gene calls are TRBV5-1 and TRBJ2-5; D is perhaps TRBD2 (5 bases). Germline CDR1 SGHRS, CDR2 YFSETQ. Deletions cut 4 bases from V and 5 bases from J, with 12 bases between. The CDR3 runs 13 residues. The entire variable domain, with the rest obtained from reference TRBV5-1 and TRBJ2-5, is as follows: KAGVTQTPRYLIKTRGQQVTLSCSPISGHRSVSWYQQTPGQGLQFLFEYFSETQRNKGNFPGRFSGRQFSNSRSEMNVSTLELGDSALYLCASSRRLGETQYFGPGTRLLVL.

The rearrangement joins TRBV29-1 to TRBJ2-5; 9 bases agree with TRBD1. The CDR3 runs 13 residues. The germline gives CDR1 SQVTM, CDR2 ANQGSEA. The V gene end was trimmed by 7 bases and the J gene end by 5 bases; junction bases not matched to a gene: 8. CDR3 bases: TGCAGCGACTTACAGGGGGCGGGGGAGACCCAGTACTTC. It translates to CSDLQGAGETQYF.

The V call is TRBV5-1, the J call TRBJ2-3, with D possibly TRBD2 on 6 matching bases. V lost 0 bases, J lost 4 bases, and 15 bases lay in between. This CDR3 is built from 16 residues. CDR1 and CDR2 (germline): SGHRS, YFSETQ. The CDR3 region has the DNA TGCGCCAGCAGCTTGGAAGGTAGCGGTAACCCAGATACGCAGTATTTT. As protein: CASSLEGSGNPDTQYF.

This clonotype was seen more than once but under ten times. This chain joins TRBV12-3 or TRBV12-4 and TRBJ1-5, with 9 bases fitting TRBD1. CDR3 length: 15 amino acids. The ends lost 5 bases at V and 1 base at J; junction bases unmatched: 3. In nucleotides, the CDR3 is TGTGCCAGCAGTATACAGGGGGCCAGCAATCAGCCCCAGCATTTT. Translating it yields CASSIQGASNQPQHF.

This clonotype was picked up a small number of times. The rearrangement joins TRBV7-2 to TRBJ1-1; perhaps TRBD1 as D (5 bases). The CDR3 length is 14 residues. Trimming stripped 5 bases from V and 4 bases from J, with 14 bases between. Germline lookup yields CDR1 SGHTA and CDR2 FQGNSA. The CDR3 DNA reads TGTGCCAGCAGCCCCCGGCGGGGGACCACTGAAGCTTTCTTT. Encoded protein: CASSPRRGTTEAFF.

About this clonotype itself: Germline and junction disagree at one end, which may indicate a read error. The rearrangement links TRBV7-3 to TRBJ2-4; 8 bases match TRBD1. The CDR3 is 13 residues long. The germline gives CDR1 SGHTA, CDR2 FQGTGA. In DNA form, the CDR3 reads TGTGTCAGCAGCTTCAACAGGGGGGAAATTCAGTACTTC. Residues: CVSSFNRGEIQYF.

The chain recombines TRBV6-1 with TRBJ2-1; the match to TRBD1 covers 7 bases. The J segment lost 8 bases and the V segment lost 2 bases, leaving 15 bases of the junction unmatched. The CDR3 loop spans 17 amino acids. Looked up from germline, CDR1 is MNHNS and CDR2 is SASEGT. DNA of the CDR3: TGTGCCAGCAGTGAATTACGGTCTAAGACAGGGTTATATGAGCAGTTCTTC. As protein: CASSELRSKTGLYEQFF.